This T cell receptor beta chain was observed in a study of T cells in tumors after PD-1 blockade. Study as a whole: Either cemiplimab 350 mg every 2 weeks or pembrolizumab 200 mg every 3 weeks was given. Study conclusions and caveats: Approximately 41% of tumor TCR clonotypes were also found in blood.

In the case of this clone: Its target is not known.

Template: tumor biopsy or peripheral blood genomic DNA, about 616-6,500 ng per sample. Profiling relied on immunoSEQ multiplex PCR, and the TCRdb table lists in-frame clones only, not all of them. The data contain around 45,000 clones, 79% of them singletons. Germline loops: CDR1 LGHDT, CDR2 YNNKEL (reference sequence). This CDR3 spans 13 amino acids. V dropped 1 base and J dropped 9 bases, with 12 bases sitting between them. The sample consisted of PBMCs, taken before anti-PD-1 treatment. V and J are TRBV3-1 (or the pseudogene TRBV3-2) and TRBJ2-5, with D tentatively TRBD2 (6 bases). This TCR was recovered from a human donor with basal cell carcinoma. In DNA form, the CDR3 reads TGTGCCAGCAGCCAAGTGGCCCGACTAGCCCAGTACTTC. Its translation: CASSQVARLAQYF.